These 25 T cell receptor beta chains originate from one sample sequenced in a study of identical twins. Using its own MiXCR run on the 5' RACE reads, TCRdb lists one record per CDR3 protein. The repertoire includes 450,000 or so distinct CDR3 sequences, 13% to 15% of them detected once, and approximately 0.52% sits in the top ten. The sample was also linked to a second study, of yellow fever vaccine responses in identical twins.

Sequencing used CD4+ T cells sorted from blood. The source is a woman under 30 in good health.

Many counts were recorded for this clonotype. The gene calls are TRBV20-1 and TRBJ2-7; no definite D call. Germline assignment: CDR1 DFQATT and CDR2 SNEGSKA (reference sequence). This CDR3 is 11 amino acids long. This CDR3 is CRWGGAYEQYF. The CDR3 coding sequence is TGCAGATGGGGTGGTGCCTACGAGCAGTACTTC.

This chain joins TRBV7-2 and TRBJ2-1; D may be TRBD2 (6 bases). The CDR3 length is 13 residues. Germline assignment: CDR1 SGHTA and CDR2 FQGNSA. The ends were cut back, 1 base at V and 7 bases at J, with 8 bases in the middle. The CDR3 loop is CASSLVGTNEQFF. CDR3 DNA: TGTGCCAGCAGCTTAGTCGGGACTAATGAGCAGTTCTTC.

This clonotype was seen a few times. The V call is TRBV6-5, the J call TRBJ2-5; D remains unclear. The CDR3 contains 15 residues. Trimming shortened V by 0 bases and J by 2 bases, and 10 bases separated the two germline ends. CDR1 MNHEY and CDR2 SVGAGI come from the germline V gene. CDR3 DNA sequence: TGTGCCAGCAGTTACTCAACCCTGGTTCAAGAGACCCAGTACTTC. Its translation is CASSYSTLVQETQYF.

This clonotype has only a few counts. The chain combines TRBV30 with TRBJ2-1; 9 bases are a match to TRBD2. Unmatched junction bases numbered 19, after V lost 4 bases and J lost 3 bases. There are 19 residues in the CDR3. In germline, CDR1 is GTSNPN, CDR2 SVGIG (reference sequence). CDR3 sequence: CAWTDPRGIASGVYNEQFF. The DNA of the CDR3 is TGTGCCTGGACCGATCCCCGGGGAATAGCTAGCGGGGTCTACAATGAGCAGTTCTTC.

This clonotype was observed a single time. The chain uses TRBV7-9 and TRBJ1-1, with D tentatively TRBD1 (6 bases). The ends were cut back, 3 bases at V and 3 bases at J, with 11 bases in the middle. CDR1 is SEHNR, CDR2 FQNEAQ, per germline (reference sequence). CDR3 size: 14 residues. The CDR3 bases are TGTGCCAGCAGCTTTCAGGGGATCGACACTGAAGCTTTCTTT. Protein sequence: CASSFQGIDTEAFF.

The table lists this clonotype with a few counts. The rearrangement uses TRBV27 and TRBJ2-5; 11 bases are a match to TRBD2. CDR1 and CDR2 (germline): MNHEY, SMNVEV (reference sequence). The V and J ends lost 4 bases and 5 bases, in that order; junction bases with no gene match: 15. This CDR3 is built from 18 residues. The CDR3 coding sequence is TGTGCCAGCAGTTCAATCAAACTAGCGGGAGTCCGGTTGGAGACCCAGTACTTC. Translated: CASSSIKLAGVRLETQYF.

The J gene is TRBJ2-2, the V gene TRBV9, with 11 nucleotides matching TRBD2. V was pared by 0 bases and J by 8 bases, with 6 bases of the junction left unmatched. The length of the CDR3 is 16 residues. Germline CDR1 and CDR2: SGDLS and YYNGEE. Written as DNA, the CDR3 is TGTGCCAGCAGCGTAGTGGTAGCGGGAGGGCCAGGGGAGCTGTTTTTT. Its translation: CASSVVVAGGPGELFF. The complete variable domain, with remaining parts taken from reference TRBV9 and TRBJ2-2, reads DSGVTQTPKHLITATGQRVTLRCSPRSGDLSVYWYQQSLDQGLQFLIQYYNGEERAKGNILERFSAQQFPDLHSELNLSSLELGDSALYFCASSVVVAGGPGELFFGEGSRLTVL.

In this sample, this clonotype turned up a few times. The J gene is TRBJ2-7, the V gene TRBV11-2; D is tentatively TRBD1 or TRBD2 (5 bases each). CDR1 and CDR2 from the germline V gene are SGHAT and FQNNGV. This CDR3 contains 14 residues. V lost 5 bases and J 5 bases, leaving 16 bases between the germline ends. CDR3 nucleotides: TGTGCCAGCAGCGACGCCGGGACCGTCCACGAGCAGTACTTC. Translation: CASSDAGTVHEQYF.

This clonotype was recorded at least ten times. In nucleotides, the CDR3 is TGTGCCAGCAGCTTAGGGTCAAACAGGGGAGGCAATCAGCCCCAGCATTTT. This translates into CASSLGSNRGGNQPQHF. The V call is TRBV7-8, the J call TRBJ1-5; 7 nucleotides line up with TRBD1. Germline loops: CDR1 SGHVS, CDR2 FQNEAQ. The CDR3 is 17 amino acids. The junction had 8 bases not matched to a gene; V was cut back by 1 base and J by 2 bases.

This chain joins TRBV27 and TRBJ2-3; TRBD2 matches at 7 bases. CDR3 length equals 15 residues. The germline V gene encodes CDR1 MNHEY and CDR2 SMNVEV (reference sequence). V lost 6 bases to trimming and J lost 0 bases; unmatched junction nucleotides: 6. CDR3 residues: CASRIQRGSTDTQYF. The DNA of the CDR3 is TGTGCCAGCAGAATCCAGCGGGGAAGCACAGATACGCAGTATTTT.

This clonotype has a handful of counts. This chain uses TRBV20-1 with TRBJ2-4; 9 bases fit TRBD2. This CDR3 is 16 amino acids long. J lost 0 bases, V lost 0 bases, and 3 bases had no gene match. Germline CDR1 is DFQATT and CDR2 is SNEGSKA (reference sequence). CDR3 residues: CSARELAGLAKNIQYF. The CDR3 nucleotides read TGCAGTGCTAGAGAACTAGCGGGCTTAGCCAAAAACATTCAGTACTTC.

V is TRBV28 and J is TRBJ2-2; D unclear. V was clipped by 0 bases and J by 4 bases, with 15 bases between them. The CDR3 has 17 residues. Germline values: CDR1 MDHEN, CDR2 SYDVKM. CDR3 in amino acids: CASSLWSIRLPTGELFF. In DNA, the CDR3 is TGTGCCAGCAGTTTATGGTCCATTCGGCTGCCCACCGGGGAGCTGTTTTTT.

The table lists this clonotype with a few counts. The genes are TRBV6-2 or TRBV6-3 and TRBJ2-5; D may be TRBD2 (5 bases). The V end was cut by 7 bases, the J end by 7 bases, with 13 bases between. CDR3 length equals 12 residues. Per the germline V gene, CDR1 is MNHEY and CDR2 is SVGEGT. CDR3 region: CASTPRRGTQYF. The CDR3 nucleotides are TGTGCCAGCACTCCGCGCCGGGGGACCCAGTACTTC.

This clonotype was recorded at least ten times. The CDR3 region has the DNA TGTGCCAGCAGCCAAGGGACTAGAGACTACGAGCAGTACTTC. Translating it yields CASSQGTRDYEQYF. The chain carries TRBV14 and TRBJ2-7, with TRBD2 matching 7 bases. Germline CDR1 is SGHDN and CDR2 is FVKESK. There are 14 residues in the CDR3. V was clipped by 1 base and J by 3 bases; unmatched bases: 3.

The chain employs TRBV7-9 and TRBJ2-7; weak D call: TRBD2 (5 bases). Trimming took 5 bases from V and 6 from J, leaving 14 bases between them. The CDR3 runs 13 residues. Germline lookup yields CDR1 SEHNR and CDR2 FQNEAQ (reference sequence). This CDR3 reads CASSPTGLGEQYF. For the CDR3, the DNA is TGTGCCAGCAGCCCGACCGGACTCGGCGAGCAGTACTTC.

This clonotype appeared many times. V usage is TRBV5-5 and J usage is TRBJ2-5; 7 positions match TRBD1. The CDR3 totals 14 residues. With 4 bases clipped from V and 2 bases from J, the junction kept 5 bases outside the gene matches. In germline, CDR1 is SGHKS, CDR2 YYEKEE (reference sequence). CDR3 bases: TGTGCCAGCAGCCGTGGACAGGCTCAAGAGACCCAGTACTTC. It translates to CASSRGQAQETQYF. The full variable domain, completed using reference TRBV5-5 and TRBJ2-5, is DAGVTQSPTHLIKTRGQQVTLRCSPISGHKSVSWYQQVLGQGPQFIFQYYEKEERGRGNFPDRFSARQFPNYSSELNVNALLLGDSALYLCASSRGQAQETQYFGPGTRLLVL.

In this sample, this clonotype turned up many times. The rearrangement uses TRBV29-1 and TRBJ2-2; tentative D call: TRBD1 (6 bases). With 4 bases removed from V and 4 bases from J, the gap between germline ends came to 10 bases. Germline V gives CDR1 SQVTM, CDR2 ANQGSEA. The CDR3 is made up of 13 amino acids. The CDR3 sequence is CSVGVGATGELFF. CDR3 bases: TGCAGCGTTGGGGTGGGGGCCACCGGGGAGCTGTTTTTT.

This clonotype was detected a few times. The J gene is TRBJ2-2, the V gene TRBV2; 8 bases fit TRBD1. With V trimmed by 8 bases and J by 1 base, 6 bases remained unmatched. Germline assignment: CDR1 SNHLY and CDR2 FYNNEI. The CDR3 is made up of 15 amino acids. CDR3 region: CASQDRGKNTGELFF. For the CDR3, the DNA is TGTGCCAGCCAAGACAGGGGAAAGAACACCGGGGAGCTGTTTTTT.

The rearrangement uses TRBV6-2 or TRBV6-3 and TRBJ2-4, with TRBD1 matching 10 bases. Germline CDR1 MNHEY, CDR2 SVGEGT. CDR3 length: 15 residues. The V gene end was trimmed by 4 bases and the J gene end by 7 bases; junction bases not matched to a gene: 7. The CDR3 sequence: CASSSDRGRENIQYF. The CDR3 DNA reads TGTGCCAGCAGTTCCGACAGGGGGCGAGAGAACATTCAGTACTTC.

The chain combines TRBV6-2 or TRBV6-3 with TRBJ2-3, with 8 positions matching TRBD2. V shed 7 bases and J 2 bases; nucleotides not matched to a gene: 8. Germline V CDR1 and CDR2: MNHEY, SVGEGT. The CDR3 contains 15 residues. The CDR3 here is CASKESGRNTDTQYF. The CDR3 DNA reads TGTGCCAGCAAGGAGAGCGGGAGAAACACAGATACGCAGTATTTT.

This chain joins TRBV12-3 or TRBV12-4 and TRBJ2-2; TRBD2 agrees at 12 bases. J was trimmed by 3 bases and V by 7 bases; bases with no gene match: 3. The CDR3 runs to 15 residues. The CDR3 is CASNLAGGYTGELFF. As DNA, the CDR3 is TGTGCCAGCAATCTAGCGGGAGGGTACACCGGGGAGCTGTTTTTT.

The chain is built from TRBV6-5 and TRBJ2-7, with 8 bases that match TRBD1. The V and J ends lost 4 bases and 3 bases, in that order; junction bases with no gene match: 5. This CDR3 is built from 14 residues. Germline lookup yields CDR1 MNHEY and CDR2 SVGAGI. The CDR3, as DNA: TGTGCCAGCAGTTGGGGACAGGAGAACTACGAGCAGTACTTC. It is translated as CASSWGQENYEQYF.

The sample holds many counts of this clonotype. This CDR3 is CASSERGEGEQFF. The CDR3 region has the DNA TGTGCCAGCAGTGAAAGAGGGGAGGGTGAGCAGTTCTTC. The chain is built from TRBV2 and TRBJ2-1, with TRBD2 identical over 7 bases. The junction had 4 bases not matched to a gene; V was cut back by 2 bases and J by 9 bases. Per germline, CDR1 SNHLY and CDR2 FYNNEI. This CDR3 has 13 amino acids. The whole variable domain, remainder taken from reference TRBV2 and TRBJ2-1, is EPEVTQTPSHQVTQMGQEVILRCVPISNHLYFYWYRQILGQKVEFLVSFYNNEISEKSEIFDDQFSVERPDGSNFTLKIRSTKLEDSAMYFCASSERGEGEQFFGPGTRLTVL.

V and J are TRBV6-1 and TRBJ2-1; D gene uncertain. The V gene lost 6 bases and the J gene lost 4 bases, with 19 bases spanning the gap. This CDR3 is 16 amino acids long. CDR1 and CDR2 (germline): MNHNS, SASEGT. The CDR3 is CASSRTSVDGYNEQFF. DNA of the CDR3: TGTGCCAGCAGCCGGACCTCTGTGGACGGGTACAATGAGCAGTTCTTC.

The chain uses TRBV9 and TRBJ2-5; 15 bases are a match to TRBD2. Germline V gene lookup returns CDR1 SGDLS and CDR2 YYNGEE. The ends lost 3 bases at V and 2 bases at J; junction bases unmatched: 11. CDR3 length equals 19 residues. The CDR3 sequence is CASSGLSGTSGGIQETQYF. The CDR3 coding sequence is TGTGCCAGCAGCGGATTATCCGGGACTAGCGGGGGGATACAAGAGACCCAGTACTTC.